These 14 T cell receptor beta chains were all obtained from the same sample, sequenced in a study of CXCR3-negative and CXCR3-positive naive CD8 T cells. No antigen has been identified for these receptors. Study observations and caveats: Researchers report that CXCR3-positive naive cells carry more hydrophobic TRB CDR3s than CXCR3-negative naive cells.

The libraries of TRB cDNA were constructed through 5' RACE using UMI labels. With the 5' RACE reads reprocessed, TCRdb shows one record per CDR3 protein and no DNA. The sample data list fewer than 90,000 distinct CDR3 sequences. The source material was naive CXCR3+ CD8+ T cells from blood. As to subset: CD45RO-CCR7+CD27+CD95- naive CD8+ T cells expressing CXCR3 (TNR3+). The source is a human donor in good health. Some clones in this sample may be carry-over from other donors' samples.

The V call is TRBV5-1, the J call TRBJ2-3; the D call of TRBD1 rests on TCRdb alone, since no DNA is present to check it. Germline V gene sequence: CDR1 SGHRS, CDR2 YFSETQ. There are 15 residues in the CDR3. This chain's CDR3 is CASSGTLALRDTQYF.

The chain carries TRBV5-6 and TRBJ2-5; TCRdb's D call, TRBD1, is unchecked because there is no DNA. The CDR3 has 18 amino acids. Looked up from germline, CDR1 is SGHDT and CDR2 is YYEEEE. CDR3 in amino acids: CASSLGKADRVGQETQYF.

This chain connects TRBV20-1 to TRBJ1-2. CDR3 length equals 14 residues. CDR1 DFQATT and CDR2 SNEGSKA come from the germline V gene (reference sequence). CDR3 in amino acids: CSASRREFSYGYTF.

The rearrangement joins TRBV20-1 to TRBJ1-5; TCRdb's D call, TRBD1, is unchecked because there is no DNA. The CDR3 covers 13 residues. In germline, CDR1 is DFQATT, CDR2 SNEGSKA (reference sequence). The CDR3 protein is CSAHGGESQPQHF.

The genes are TRBV23-1 and TRBJ2-7. TRBV23-1 is classed as an ORF, of uncertain function. This CDR3 region has 14 residues. The CDR3 is CASSRPLASYEQYF.

The CDR3 protein is CASSHQPPDASDGYTF. The J gene is TRBJ1-2, the V gene TRBV7-8. CDR1 is SGHVS, CDR2 FQNEAQ, per germline. The CDR3 length is 16 residues.

CDR3 in amino acids: CASSLATGGTDTQYF. The chain carries TRBV7-9 and TRBJ2-3; lacking DNA, the TRBD1 call made by TCRdb goes unchecked. The CDR3 is 15 amino acids. The germline V gene has CDR1 SEHNR and CDR2 FQNEAQ (reference sequence). Full variable domain (rest looked up from reference TRBV7-9 and TRBJ2-3): DTGVSQNPRHKITKRGQNVTFRCDPISEHNRLYWYRQTLGQGPEFLTYFQNEAQLEKSRLLSDRFSAERPKGSFSTLEIQRTEQGDSAMYLCASSLATGGTDTQYFGPGTRLTVL.

J is TRBJ2-5 and V is TRBV7-8; TCRdb picks TRBD2, but there is no DNA to check that call. The CDR3 totals 14 residues. The germline gives CDR1 SGHVS, CDR2 FQNEAQ. CDR3 sequence reads: CASSQGRYQETQYF.

The rearrangement links TRBV5-1 to TRBJ2-7; the TCRdb call, TRBD1, lacks DNA for checking. Germline V gene lookup returns CDR1 SGHRS and CDR2 YFSETQ. The CDR3 sequence is 16 residues long. The CDR3 region is CASSLETGLGPYEQYF.

The J gene is TRBJ2-5, the V gene TRBV29-1; with no DNA, the TCRdb D assignment of TRBD2 cannot be verified. This CDR3 region has 16 residues. CDR1 and CDR2 from the germline V gene are SQVTM and ANQGSEA. The CDR3: CSVDGLAGAYQETQYF. The full variable domain, with the rest looked up from reference TRBV29-1 and TRBJ2-5, is SAVISQKPSRDICQRGTSLTIQCQVDSQVTMMFWYRQQPGQSLTLIATANQGSEATYESGFVIDKFPISRPNLTFSTLTVSNMSPEDSSIYLCSVDGLAGAYQETQYFGPGTRLLVL.

CDR3 sequence: CASSPGQFYEQYF. This chain joins TRBV19 and TRBJ2-7; as DNA is missing, the TRBD1 call by TCRdb cannot be tested. The CDR3 length is 13 residues. Germline V lookup: CDR1 LNHDA, CDR2 SQIVND (reference sequence).

This chain uses TRBV29-1 with TRBJ1-1. There are 13 residues in the CDR3. Germline V gives CDR1 SQVTM, CDR2 ANQGSEA. CDR3 region: CSVEGGRNTEAFF.

This chain joins TRBV7-2 and TRBJ2-1; TCRdb's D gene call, TRBD1, goes unchecked for lack of DNA. The V gene's germline CDR1 is SGHTA and CDR2 FQGNSA. The CDR3 loop spans 14 amino acids. This CDR3 reads CASSRGTEFIEQFF.

This chain uses TRBV7-2 with TRBJ2-5. CDR1 is SGHTA, CDR2 FQGNSA, per germline. This CDR3 comprises 15 residues. The CDR3 is CASSLDGWDQETQYF.